The 3 T cell receptor beta chains below come from one sample, sequenced in a study of brain T cells in children with intractable seizures. Generated by immunoSEQ multiplex PCR, the TCRdb table keeps only in-frame clones and is missing some. The sample lists under 400,000 clones, over 85% occurring once. The time point was: blood from clinic visit 5 months post-surgery; TSC patient then seizure free. This sample comprised peripheral blood, obtained about 5 months after surgery. These receptors were taken from a boy in the first two years of life with tuberous sclerosis and intractable seizures.

This chain uses TRBV20-1 with TRBJ2-7; D unclear. V lost 1 base and J lost 6, with 7 bases in between. Germline V gives CDR1 DFQATT, CDR2 SNEGSKA (reference sequence). The CDR3 extends over 11 amino acids. CDR3 protein: CSARGGSEQYF. CDR3 DNA sequence: TGCAGTGCTAGAGGAGGCAGCGAGCAGTACTTC.

The chain uses TRBV6-5 and TRBJ2-3, with TRBD1 matching 9 bases. The CDR3 sequence is 15 residues long. Per the germline V gene, CDR1 is MNHEY and CDR2 is SVGAGI. After removal of 10 bases from V and 3 bases from J, the junction contained 11 bases not matched to a gene. The DNA for the CDR3 is TGTGCCACCTCAGTGTGGGACAGGGAAACAGATACGCAGTATTTT. Protein product: CATSVWDRETDTQYF.

The V gene is TRBV6-5, the J gene TRBJ2-3; 8 bases line up with TRBD1. V shed 6 bases, J shed 6 bases, and the junction held 8 bases outside the gene matches. This CDR3 is built from 14 residues. Germline-derived CDR1 and CDR2 are MNHEY and SVGAGI. This CDR3 reads CASSPGQEPDTQYF. The DNA of the CDR3 is TGTGCCAGCAGCCCGGGACAGGAACCGGATACGCAGTATTTT.